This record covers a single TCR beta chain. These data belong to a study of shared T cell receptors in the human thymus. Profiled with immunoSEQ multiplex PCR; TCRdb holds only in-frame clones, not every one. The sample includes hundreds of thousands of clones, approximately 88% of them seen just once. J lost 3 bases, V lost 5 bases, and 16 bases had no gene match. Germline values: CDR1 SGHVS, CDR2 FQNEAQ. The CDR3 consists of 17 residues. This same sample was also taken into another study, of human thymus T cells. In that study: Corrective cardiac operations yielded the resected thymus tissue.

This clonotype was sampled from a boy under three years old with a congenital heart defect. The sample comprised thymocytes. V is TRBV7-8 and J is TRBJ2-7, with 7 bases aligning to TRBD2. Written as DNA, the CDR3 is TGTGCCAGCAGCCAGAGTGGGAGGGAGAATCAAAACTACGAGCAGTACTTC. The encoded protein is CASSQSGRENQNYEQYF.